Here is one T cell receptor beta chain with its context. Its antigen is not known. This CDR3 is built from 13 residues. Deletions cut 0 bases from V and 7 bases from J, with 7 bases between. Measured with immunoSEQ multiplex PCR; TCRdb has only the in-frame clones, and not every one. The repertoire holds 95,000 to 150,000 clones, with about nine tenths as singletons. This specimen belongs to a study of T cell responses to AZD1222 COVID-19 vaccine. General observations from the study: Spike-specific TCR breadth rose after two AZD1222 doses, and depth rose as well. With dominance at 160-218 and 743-854, vaccine-associated CD4 TCRs spanned spike. There were repertoire samples only from the period after the peak T cell response.

Specimen: peripheral blood, collected on day 0 of AZD1222 vaccination. This TCR derives from an adult in good health. V and J are TRBV12-3 or TRBV12-4 and TRBJ1-5; the D is unclear. CDR3 in amino acids: CASSLAGRQPQHF. CDR3 nucleotide sequence: TGTGCCAGCAGTTTAGCAGGGAGGCAGCCCCAGCATTTT.